The entry below describes one T cell receptor beta chain. What it binds is unknown. V lost 4 bases to trimming and J lost 4 bases; unmatched junction nucleotides: 6. CDR3 size: 15 residues. Synthesis of TCR cDNA relied on 5'RACE template switching, which attached a universal primer site and UMIs. TCRdb used MiXCR to reprocess the 5' RACE reads, holding one entry per CDR3 protein. The table has 200,000 to 300,000 distinct CDR3 sequences, 13% seen once. This entry belongs to a study of T cells after yellow fever vaccination. Study-wide context: When fractions had low cell numbers, they were prepared with SMART-Seq v4 Ultra Low Input.

Broader study findings: The CD4 compartment and the CD8 compartment contained a small share of clonotypes in common.

This sample comprised CD4+ T cells sorted from PBMCs, obtained 45 days after the yellow fever booster vaccination. The sequence derives from a man aged 25-45 years who received the YFV17D yellow fever vaccine. The chain carries TRBV12-3 or TRBV12-4 and TRBJ1-4; 7 bases agree with TRBD1. This CDR3 reads CASSSSDRINEKLFF. The CDR3 bases are TGTGCCAGCAGTTCCTCGGACAGGATTAATGAAAAACTGTTTTTT.